These 27 T cell receptor beta chains came from one sample sequenced in a study of CD8 T cells in ankylosing spondylitis. MiXCR, run by TCRdb on the 5' RACE reads, gives a single entry per CDR3 protein. The table includes about 280,000 distinct CDR3 sequences, about 20% detected once. The sample comprised blood, either unsorted or a sorted T cell fraction (not recorded which). These TCRs come from a male donor with ankylosing spondylitis or in good health (not recorded which).

This clonotype is a singleton in its sample. Just one base apart from a much larger clone, this may be a read error. The chain uses TRBV5-1 and TRBJ1-1; 9 positions agree with TRBD1. The germline CDR1 and CDR2 sequences are SGHRS and YFSETQ. The CDR3 loop spans 14 amino acids. CDR3 bases: TGCGCCAGCAACTTGGTGGGACAGGGCGCTGAAGCTTTCTTT. Protein product: CASNLVGQGAEAFF.

This clonotype turned up a few times. The chain couples TRBV6-5 to TRBJ2-3; 9 bases agree with TRBD2. Trimming at V came to 4 bases and at J to 6 bases, leaving 8 bases not matched to a gene. Germline assignment: CDR1 MNHEY and CDR2 SVGAGI. The CDR3 runs 15 residues. The DNA of the CDR3 is TGTGCCAGCAGTTCCGCGGGACTAGCCGGGGATACGCAGTATTTT. The encoded protein is CASSSAGLAGDTQYF.

The J gene is TRBJ2-2, the V gene TRBV7-9; 8 bases align to TRBD1. This CDR3 spans 14 amino acids. The V gene end was trimmed by 6 bases and the J gene end by 3 bases; junction bases not matched to a gene: 3. Per germline, CDR1 SEHNR and CDR2 FQNEAQ (reference sequence). Here the CDR3 DNA reads TGTGCCAGCAGATGGGACAGGTACACCGGGGAGCTGTTTTTT. Residues: CASRWDRYTGELFF.

This clonotype has just a few counts. The rearrangement joins TRBV3-1 to TRBJ2-2; no clear D. The V end was cut by 3 bases, the J end by 5 bases, with 10 bases between. The CDR3 runs to 14 residues. Germline values: CDR1 LGHDT, CDR2 YNNKEL (reference sequence). The CDR3, as DNA: TGTGCCAGCAGCCATCAGACACTGACCGGGGAGCTGTTTTTT. Translated: CASSHQTLTGELFF. The full variable domain, rest sourced from reference TRBV3-1 and TRBJ2-2, is DTAVSQTPKYLVTQMGNDKSIKCEQNLGHDTMYWYKQDSKKFLKIMFSYNNKELIINETVPNRFSPKSPDKAHLNLHINSLELGDSAVYFCASSHQTLTGELFFGEGSRLTVL.

The V gene is TRBV12-3 or TRBV12-4, the J gene TRBJ2-1; unclear D gene. V was shortened by 6 bases and J by 2 bases, with 17 bases between the two germline ends. The CDR3 has 16 residues. The CDR3 loop reads CASRSVGRTTYNEQFF. DNA for the CDR3: TGTGCCAGCAGATCAGTCGGCAGGACCACCTACAATGAGCAGTTCTTC.

The chain uses TRBV5-1 and TRBJ2-1; D ambiguous. V was shortened by 0 bases and J by 9 bases, with 7 bases between the two germline ends. Germline CDR1 is SGHRS and CDR2 is YFSETQ. CDR3 size: 12 residues. The CDR3 loop is CASSLAVSEQFF. For the CDR3, the DNA is TGCGCCAGCAGCTTGGCCGTAAGTGAGCAGTTCTTC. Filled out from reference TRBV5-1 and TRBJ2-1, the complete variable domain reads KAGVTQTPRYLIKTRGQQVTLSCSPISGHRSVSWYQQTPGQGLQFLFEYFSETQRNKGNFPGRFSGRQFSNSRSEMNVSTLELGDSALYLCASSLAVSEQFFGPGTRLTVL.

The J gene is TRBJ2-1, the V gene TRBV29-1, with 9 bases aligning to TRBD2. The CDR3 runs to 15 residues. With 2 bases clipped from V and 6 bases from J, the junction kept 8 bases outside the gene matches. Germline V lookup: CDR1 SQVTM, CDR2 ANQGSEA. The CDR3 loop is CSVEPGGRASNEQFF. For the CDR3, the DNA is TGCAGCGTTGAACCCGGCGGGAGGGCCTCCAATGAGCAGTTCTTC.

This sequence joins TRBV20-1 and TRBJ2-5, with 9 bases matching TRBD2. V shed 4 bases, J shed 5 bases, and the junction held 8 bases outside the gene matches. The CDR3 length is 14 residues. Germline CDR1 reads DFQATT; CDR2 reads SNEGSKA (reference sequence). The CDR3 nucleotides read TGCAGTGCTATGGGCCTAGCGGGACAGGAGACCCAGTACTTC. Protein: CSAMGLAGQETQYF.

This clonotype was observed a single time. The chain combines TRBV12-3 or TRBV12-4 with TRBJ2-3, with TRBD1 matching over 8 bases. V trimming: 3 bases; J trimming: 6 bases; junction bases outside the gene matches: 8. This CDR3 has 15 residues. This CDR3 is CASSFRARQGDTQYF. The CDR3 DNA sequence: TGTGCCAGCAGTTTTAGGGCGAGACAGGGGGATACGCAGTATTTT.

This clonotype was counted only a few times. CDR3 sequence (DNA): TGCGCCAGCAGCTTGGAATTGCGGACCTCTTATGGCTACACCTTC. Its protein is CASSLELRTSYGYTF. The V call is TRBV5-1, the J call TRBJ1-2, with D uncertain. Trimming removed 0 bases at V and 5 bases at J, with 14 bases between. Looked up from germline, CDR1 is SGHRS and CDR2 is YFSETQ. The CDR3 is made up of 15 amino acids.

The CDR3 region has the DNA TGCAGCGTTGTACAGGTCAATGAGCAGTTCTTC. It yields the protein CSVVQVNEQFF. The chain joins TRBV29-1 to TRBJ2-1; TRBD1 might be the D (5 bases). The CDR3 consists of 11 residues. CDR1 SQVTM and CDR2 ANQGSEA come from the germline V gene. V gave up 4 bases and J gave up 6 bases, with 7 bases separating them.

This clonotype was seen at least ten times. This chain joins TRBV15 and TRBJ2-1; 7 bases are shared with TRBD2. With V trimmed by 9 bases and J by 4 bases, 12 bases remained unmatched. This CDR3 region has 15 residues. Germline loops: CDR1 LNHNV, CDR2 YYDKDF (reference sequence). Written as DNA, the CDR3 is TGTGCCACTAGAACGGGGGGTGCTGGTTACAATGAGCAGTTCTTC. Protein: CATRTGGAGYNEQFF. The full variable domain, its missing parts supplied by reference TRBV15 and TRBJ2-1, is DAMVIQNPRYQVTQFGKPVTLSCSQTLNHNVMYWYQQKSSQAPKLLFHYYDKDFNNEADTPDNFQSRRPNTSFCFLDIRSPGLGDTAMYLCATRTGGAGYNEQFFGPGTRLTVL.

This clonotype was picked up many times. The chain joins TRBV5-1 to TRBJ1-1; D not resolved. The CDR3 has 14 residues. The germline V gene has CDR1 SGHRS and CDR2 YFSETQ. V lost 0 bases and J 0 bases, leaving 6 bases between the germline ends. CDR3 sequence: CASSLGKMNTEAFF. The CDR3, as DNA: TGCGCCAGCAGCTTGGGAAAGATGAACACTGAAGCTTTCTTT.

The rearrangement uses TRBV5-1 and TRBJ1-2; possible D gene TRBD1, 5 bases. The CDR3 extends over 16 amino acids. CDR1 is SGHRS, CDR2 YFSETQ, per germline. Trimming cost V 3 bases and J 4 bases, with 19 bases left between them. The CDR3 region is CASSSTGTAELYGYTF. Here the CDR3 DNA reads TGCGCCAGCAGCTCAACCGGGACGGCAGAGCTCTATGGCTACACCTTC.

This clonotype has more than one count but fewer than ten. The chain has TRBV6-2 or TRBV6-3 and TRBJ2-7; a possible D gene is TRBD1 (6 bases). Per the germline V gene, CDR1 is MNHEY and CDR2 is SVGEGT. This CDR3 region has 13 residues. Trimming took off 2 bases at V and 5 bases at J, with 10 bases between the two ends. The CDR3 region is CASSYAQGNEQYV. CDR3 nucleotide sequence: TGTGCCAGCAGTTACGCCCAGGGGAACGAGCAGTACGTC.

This sequence joins TRBV28 and TRBJ2-3; weak D call: TRBD2 (6 bases). V lost 7 bases to trimming and J lost 1 base, with 21 bases between them. CDR3 size: 17 residues. Germline V gives CDR1 MDHEN, CDR2 SYDVKM. The CDR3 DNA sequence: TGTGCCAGCATCGCACAGGACCTAGCGCTAGGCACAGATACGCAGTATTTT. Its protein is CASIAQDLALGTDTQYF.

This clonotype was observed a single time. V and J are TRBV11-2 and TRBJ2-1; TRBD1 aligns across 8 bases. This CDR3 is built from 15 residues. Unmatched junction bases numbered 10, after V lost 5 bases and J lost 7 bases. Germline V gene lookup returns CDR1 SGHAT and CDR2 FQNNGV. CDR3 in amino acids: CASSLTGGSWNEQFF. The CDR3 bases are TGTGCCAGCAGCCTCACAGGGGGTAGTTGGAATGAGCAGTTCTTC.

The chain joins TRBV2 to TRBJ1-5, with D possibly TRBD1 on 6 matching bases. The V gene lost 8 bases and the J gene lost 2 bases, with 13 bases spanning the gap. The CDR3 sequence is 14 residues long. Germline CDR1 is SNHLY and CDR2 is FYNNEI. The DNA for the CDR3 is TGTGCCAGCGGGGGGACAATTGGCAATCAGCCCCAGCATTTT. It specifies CASGGTIGNQPQHF.

The chain carries TRBV5-1 and TRBJ2-3; TRBD2 aligns across 9 bases. There are 14 residues in the CDR3. The germline V gene encodes CDR1 SGHRS and CDR2 YFSETQ. V gave up 4 bases and J gave up 3 bases; unmatched junction bases: 3. For the CDR3, the DNA is TGCGCCAGCAGCGCGGGGGGGCCAACAGATACGCAGTATTTT. Protein: CASSAGGPTDTQYF. The variable domain in full, with the rest retrieved from reference TRBV5-1 and TRBJ2-3, is KAGVTQTPRYLIKTRGQQVTLSCSPISGHRSVSWYQQTPGQGLQFLFEYFSETQRNKGNFPGRFSGRQFSNSRSEMNVSTLELGDSALYLCASSAGGPTDTQYFGPGTRLTVL.

This clonotype was seen a handful of times. V is TRBV7-2 and J is TRBJ1-5, with D unclear. The germline V and J ends were trimmed by 3 bases and 1 base, with 4 bases remaining between them. The CDR3 contains 13 residues. Germline assignment: CDR1 SGHTA and CDR2 FQGNSA. The CDR3 nucleotides read TGTGCCAGCAGCTTTAGGAGCAATCAGCCCCAGCATTTT. It encodes CASSFRSNQPQHF.

The chain carries TRBV2 and TRBJ2-1, with a tentative D call TRBD2 (6 bases). Germline V gives CDR1 SNHLY, CDR2 FYNNEI. This CDR3 has 13 residues. V shed 8 bases and J shed 6 bases, with 14 bases lying between them. CDR3: CASPPPGSNEQFF. Here the CDR3 DNA reads TGTGCCAGCCCTCCTCCCGGGAGCAATGAGCAGTTCTTC.

This chain uses TRBV7-3 with TRBJ1-1; TRBD1 matches at 9 bases. After removal of 5 bases from V and 4 bases from J, the junction contained 5 bases not matched to a gene. Per germline, CDR1 SGHTA and CDR2 FQGTGA. The CDR3 loop spans 14 amino acids. The CDR3 spells CASSRGQGTTEAFF. CDR3 nucleotides: TGTGCCAGCAGCCGGGGACAGGGAACCACTGAAGCTTTCTTT.

This clonotype has just a few counts. The genes are TRBV11-1 and TRBJ2-7, with 8 bases identical to TRBD2. There are 13 residues in the CDR3. Germline CDR1 is SGHAT and CDR2 is FQDESV (reference sequence). The CDR3 loop reads CASSRTSSYAQYV. The CDR3 nucleotides are TGTGCCAGCAGCCGGACTAGCTCCTACGCGCAGTACGTC.

This clonotype has more than one count but fewer than ten. The rearrangement uses TRBV7-9 and TRBJ1-5; no clear D. The CDR3 extends over 12 amino acids. V lost 5 bases to trimming and J lost 3 bases, with 5 bases between them. CDR1 and CDR2 from the germline V gene are SEHNR and FQNEAQ (reference sequence). CDR3 sequence reads: CASSPHNQPQHF. The DNA of the CDR3 is TGTGCCAGCAGCCCGCACAATCAGCCCCAGCATTTT.

This clonotype was detected many times. The chain couples TRBV12-3 or TRBV12-4 to TRBJ1-2; the match to TRBD1 covers 7 bases. With 6 bases clipped from V and 4 bases from J, the junction kept 11 bases outside the gene matches. The CDR3 contains 15 residues. The CDR3 nucleotides read TGTGCCAGCAGCCTATCCGGACAGGAACTCTATGGCTACACCTTC. Protein product: CASSLSGQELYGYTF.

This clonotype was counted ten times or more. The genes are TRBV28 and TRBJ1-6; unclear D gene. Germline V gene lookup returns CDR1 MDHEN and CDR2 SYDVKM. Trimming removed 6 bases at V and 2 bases at J, with 5 bases between. The CDR3 extends over 13 amino acids. The CDR3 coding sequence is TGTGCCAGCAGCGGGCCCTATAATTCACCCCTCCACTTT. This sequence encodes CASSGPYNSPLHF.

In this sample, this clonotype turned up a few times. The chain couples TRBV5-5 to TRBJ2-5, with D hard to call. The CDR3 consists of 14 residues. Germline loops: CDR1 SGHKS, CDR2 YYEKEE (reference sequence). Trimming removed 4 bases at V and 1 base at J, with 11 bases between. The CDR3 loop is CASSLGNFQETQYF. Written as DNA, the CDR3 is TGTGCCAGCAGCCTAGGGAATTTCCAAGAGACCCAGTACTTC.